The clone carrying this TCR beta chain occurred many times. Germline CDR1 reads SGHRS; CDR2 reads YFSETQ. V lost 4 bases, J lost 3 bases, and 13 bases lay in between. The CDR3 covers 14 residues. Using unique molecular identifiers, the investigators prepared the TCRbeta library. Via MiXCR, TCRdb re-called the PCR reads, giving one row per CDR3 protein. The table has under 450,000 distinct CDR3 sequences, about 14% seen once. The record originates from a study of T-cell reconstitution after alpha-beta-depleted transplantation in children. This chain connects TRBV5-1 to TRBJ1-1; D gene unclear. The source is a human donor who donated a stem cell graft to a child with Fanconi anemia. The sequences come from PBMCs, collected from the stem cell graft. The CDR3, as DNA: TGCGCCAGCAGCCTGTCGGGTGTGGACACTGAAGCTTTCTTT. This sequence encodes CASSLSGVDTEAFF.